One and the same sample provided the 2 T cell receptor beta chains below, sequenced in a study of circulating tumor DNA in untreated peripheral T-cell lymphoma (dated by TCRdb to about 2021). To prepare the library, the immunoSEQ multiplex PCR assay was applied. TCRdb obtained this table from immuneACCESS and retained in-frame rearrangements with V and J assigned. These tables miss some clones; where compared with another copy, unresolved V genes account for less than half of the shortfall, and the remainder is unexplained. Recorded for this sample are about 2,800 clones; roughly three fifths of them occurred a single time. Around 8.5% of the sample rests with the top ten. Sequencing was carried out using tumor tissue. These receptors came from a human donor with peripheral T-cell lymphoma.

This chain joins TRBV6-8 and TRBJ1-3, with D possibly being TRBD1 (6 bases). The CDR3 length is 15 residues. Trimming shortened V by 0 bases and J by 5 bases, and 11 bases separated the two germline ends. The germline V gene encodes CDR1 MNHGY and CDR2 SAAAGT. The DNA for the CDR3 is TGTGCCAGCAGTTACTCAGGGGGTTACAGAAACACCATATATTTT. This encodes CASSYSGGYRNTIYF.

The chain has TRBV30 and TRBJ2-4, with a weak D call TRBD2 (7 bases). CDR3 size: 16 residues. The V end lost 2 bases, the J end lost 0 bases, and 14 bases lay between the germline ends. Germline CDR1 GTSNPN, CDR2 SVGIG (reference sequence). The CDR3 bases are TGTGCCTGGAGTCCTGTGGGGGGGCTAGCCAAAAACATTCAGTACTTC. Translating it yields CAWSPVGGLAKNIQYF.